The 11 T cell receptor beta chains below were found in one sample sequenced in a study of metastatic and nonmetastatic thyroid tumors (dated by TCRdb to 2020 to 2021). Library preparation employed PCR. The sequencing machine was an Illumina HiSeq 4000. The raw public reads went through TCRdb reprocessing: fastp at Q25, MiXCR clone calling, in-frame beta chains kept. In this sample the table shows about 20,000 clones, around a sixth of which occur a single time. Around 20% of the sample is held by the ten biggest clonotypes. Before undergoing thyroid surgery, none of the patients had been given any kind of treatment. Sequencing was done on a sample of blood. These receptors were obtained from a female donor with papillary thyroid cancer or a benign thyroid nodule (not recorded which). Some clones in this sample may be carry-over from other donors' samples.

This clone was observed at least ten times. The conserved phenylalanine or tryptophan normally closing the CDR3 is absent here, so this likely arose from a read error. The DNA is omitted, as the CDR3 cannot be located on it reliably, and the CDR3 follows TCRdb's listing. The chain is built from TRBV10-1 and TRBJ1-6; TRBD1, the table's D call, was not compared with the DNA. The V gene's germline CDR1 is WNHNN and CDR2 SYGVQD (reference sequence). The CDR3 length equals 10 residues, ends included. The CDR3 sequence is CASSDGIDRP.

Within the sample, this clone is medium-sized. The rearrangement joins TRBV6-2 or TRBV6-3 to TRBJ1-1; 7 positions agree with TRBD1. The CDR3 loop spans 17 amino acids. V lost 4 bases to trimming and J lost 7 bases; unmatched junction nucleotides: 18. CDR1 and CDR2 from the germline V gene are MNHEY and SVGEGT. In DNA form, the CDR3 reads TGTGCCAGCAGTTCCCTCATTAACAGGGGCCCGGGGGGTGAAGCTTTCTTT. It is translated as CASSSLINRGPGGEAFF.

This clone has at least ten counts. The V and J genes are TRBV11-2 and TRBJ2-3; 7 bases line up with TRBD2. The germline gives CDR1 SGHAT, CDR2 FQNNGV. The trim removed 1 base at V and 1 base at J, leaving 2 bases unmatched. The CDR3 is 15 residues long. CDR3 nucleotides: TGTGCCAGCAGCTTAGTGGCGGGGGGCACAGATACGCAGTATTTT. Translation gives CASSLVAGGTDTQYF.

This clone was recorded at least ten times. J is TRBJ2-2 and V is TRBV7-6; TRBD1 aligns across 10 bases. CDR1 is SGHVS and CDR2 is FNYEAQ in the germline V gene. The CDR3 sequence is 18 residues long. Trimming took 8 bases from V and 6 from J; bases not matched to a gene: 18. The CDR3 region has the DNA TGTGCCAGCGGACCTTTTGGGACAGGGGCTTTCTTTTCCGGGGAGCTGTTTTTT. Translating gives CASGPFGTGAFFSGELFF.

This clone was detected only a few times. One end of the junction does not line up with germline, which may come from a read error. The CDR3 here is CSSKTGTGKGQPQHF. The CDR3 nucleotides are TGTTCCAGCAAAACCGGGACAGGCAAGGGACAGCCCCAGCATTTT. The rearrangement uses TRBV12-3 or TRBV12-4 and TRBJ1-5; 8 positions agree with TRBD1. The CDR3 runs to 15 residues.

This clone was recorded many times. The chain employs TRBV7-2 and TRBJ1-3; D is unresolved. The ends were cut back, 3 bases at V and 0 bases at J, with 9 bases in the middle. Germline V gene lookup returns CDR1 SGHTA and CDR2 FQGNSA. The CDR3 runs 15 residues. The DNA of the CDR3 is TGTGCCAGCAGCTTTGGACGGGACTCTGGAAACACCATATATTTT. Protein: CASSFGRDSGNTIYF.

V usage is TRBV6-4 and J usage is TRBJ2-7, with TRBD2 matching over 14 bases. V lost 8 bases and J lost 4; bases outside the gene matches: 25. Germline loops: CDR1 MRHNA, CDR2 SNTAGT. The CDR3 sequence is 21 residues long. The CDR3 here is CASHQEGVLPGLAGVRYEQYF. DNA for the CDR3: TGTGCCAGCCACCAGGAGGGGGTCCTTCCGGGACTAGCGGGGGTACGTTACGAGCAGTACTTC.

The J gene is TRBJ2-1, the V gene TRBV9; no firm D call. The germline V gene encodes CDR1 SGDLS and CDR2 YYNGEE. V was shortened by 2 bases and J by 6 bases, with 9 bases between the two germline ends. The CDR3 is 13 residues long. The CDR3 DNA reads TGTGCCAGCAGCGTCGGGTTCTCCAATGAGCAGTTCTTC. It specifies CASSVGFSNEQFF.

This rearrangement joins TRBV19 to TRBJ1-5; D may be TRBD1 (6 bases). V was clipped by 8 bases and J by 2 bases, with 13 bases between them. CDR1 and CDR2 (germline): LNHDA, SQIVND (reference sequence). CDR3 length: 14 residues. The CDR3 sequence: CASPRGGRNQPQHF. The CDR3 coding sequence is TGTGCCAGTCCCCGCGGGGGGCGCAATCAGCCCCAGCATTTT.

This clone was seen many times. Being one base from a much bigger clone, this may be a read error. This CDR3 is also generated by other DNA sequences in the sample. The chain is built from TRBV9 and TRBJ1-1; D unresolved. The germline V gene has CDR1 SGDLS and CDR2 YYNGEE. V dropped 5 bases and J dropped 0 bases, with 14 bases sitting between them. This CDR3 contains 15 residues. Here the CDR3 DNA reads TGTGCCAGCAGTGTCGAGGGAGGGATGAACACTGAAGCTTTCTTT. The encoded protein is CASSVEGGMNTEAFF.

This clone came up many times. The chain recombines TRBV20-1 with TRBJ2-1; 8 bases map to TRBD1. The CDR3 is 14 residues long. After removal of 6 bases from V and 5 bases from J, the junction contained 9 bases not matched to a gene. Germline values: CDR1 DFQATT, CDR2 SNEGSKA (reference sequence). The CDR3, as DNA: TGCAGTGCGCCCGGGACAGGAGATCACAATGAGCAGTTCTTC. Protein product: CSAPGTGDHNEQFF.